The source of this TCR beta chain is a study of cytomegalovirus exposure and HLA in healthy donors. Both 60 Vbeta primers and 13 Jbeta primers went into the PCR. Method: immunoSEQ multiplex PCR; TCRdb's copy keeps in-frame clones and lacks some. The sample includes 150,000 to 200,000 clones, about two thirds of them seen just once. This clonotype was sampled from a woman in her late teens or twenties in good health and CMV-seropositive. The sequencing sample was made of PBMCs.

CDR3 loop: CASSLSAGGAYNEQFF. In DNA form, the CDR3 reads TGCGCCAGCAGCTTGAGTGCAGGAGGGGCCTACAATGAGCAGTTCTTC. The J gene is TRBJ2-1, the V gene TRBV5-1; possible D gene TRBD2, 6 bases. This CDR3 contains 16 residues. V was trimmed by 1 base and J by 2 bases, leaving 13 bases between them. Germline loops: CDR1 SGHRS, CDR2 YFSETQ. Full variable domain (missing parts from reference TRBV5-1 and TRBJ2-1): KAGVTQTPRYLIKTRGQQVTLSCSPISGHRSVSWYQQTPGQGLQFLFEYFSETQRNKGNFPGRFSGRQFSNSRSEMNVSTLELGDSALYLCASSLSAGGAYNEQFFGPGTRLTVL.